The 17 T cell receptor beta chains given below trace back to one sample, sequenced in a study of blood T cell repertoires in COVID-19. Sequenced by immunoSEQ multiplex PCR; TCRdb stores in-frame clones only, minus some. The sample includes around 300,000 clones, approximately 90% seen only once; the top ten take under 7%. The material sequenced was PBMCs or T cells enriched from blood (not recorded which). These receptors were taken from a middle-aged woman who had recovered from COVID-19.

The CDR3 bases are TGTGCCAGCAGCCCCTCAGGGGGTGGGTACCAAGAGACCCAGTACTTC. Residues: CASSPSGGGYQETQYF. The genes are TRBV3-1 (or the pseudogene TRBV3-2) and TRBJ2-5; 7 bases line up with TRBD1. Germline loops: CDR1 LGHDT, CDR2 YNNKEL (reference sequence). Unmatched junction bases numbered 8, after V lost 4 bases and J lost 0 bases. CDR3 length equals 16 residues.

The genes are TRBV18 and TRBJ1-1, with D unresolved. Trimming left V 4 bases short and J 7 bases short, with 13 bases between. The CDR3 covers 13 residues. Germline V gives CDR1 KGHSH, CDR2 LQKENI. The CDR3 loop reads CASSLLRESEAFF. For the CDR3, the DNA is TGTGCCAGCTCACTGCTAAGAGAAAGTGAAGCTTTCTTT.

This clone was seen only once. V gene TRBV7-3 combines with J gene TRBJ2-1; TRBD2 matches 11 bases. The CDR3 spans 15 residues. Germline assignment: CDR1 SGHTA and CDR2 FQGTGA. Losses at the gene ends were 3 bases for V and 4 bases for J; bases not matched to a gene: 2. CDR3 bases: TGTGCCAGCAGCTTGCTAGCGGGAGGTTACAATGAGCAGTTCTTC. Amino acids: CASSLLAGGYNEQFF.

V gene TRBV19 combines with J gene TRBJ1-1, with D uncertain. This CDR3 is built from 14 residues. Germline V CDR1 and CDR2: LNHDA, SQIVND (reference sequence). Trimming removed 1 base from V and 1 base from J, with 7 bases in between. The CDR3 sequence: CASSIGPGNTEAFF. The CDR3 DNA sequence: TGTGCCAGTAGTATAGGGCCGGGGAACACTGAAGCTTTCTTT.

V and J are TRBV5-5 and TRBJ2-7; TRBD2 matches at 13 bases. The ends lost 4 bases at V and 5 bases at J; junction bases unmatched: 6. CDR1 and CDR2 from the germline V gene are SGHKS and YYEKEE (reference sequence). The CDR3 has 15 residues. CDR3 DNA sequence: TGTGCCAGCAGCCCCCAACTAGCGGGAGGGGACGAGCAGTACTTC. Translated, it gives CASSPQLAGGDEQYF.

The V gene is TRBV11-2, the J gene TRBJ2-1; D not certain. V lost 1 base, J lost 10 bases, and 17 bases lay in between. Per the germline V gene, CDR1 is SGHAT and CDR2 is FQNNGV. CDR3 size: 15 residues. CDR3 in DNA: TGTGCCAGCAGCTTAGGGCTAGTTCAACCTCCGGAGCAGTTCTTC. Its protein is CASSLGLVQPPEQFF.

The chain couples TRBV2 to TRBJ1-2; D is undetermined. Trimming pared 6 bases from V and 7 bases from J, leaving 18 bases between. CDR1 SNHLY and CDR2 FYNNEI come from the germline V gene. The CDR3 spans 14 residues. The CDR3 sequence is CASSALTPGLGYTF. Written as DNA, the CDR3 is TGTGCCAGCAGCGCTCTTACCCCCGGTCTTGGCTACACCTTC.

This chain links TRBV15 with TRBJ2-3; 7 bases are shared with TRBD1. The CDR3 has 15 residues. Germline V gene sequence: CDR1 LNHNV, CDR2 YYDKDF (reference sequence). With 1 base clipped from V and 4 bases from J, the junction kept 5 bases outside the gene matches. CDR3 loop: CATSRGVGTADTQYF. In DNA form, the CDR3 reads TGTGCCACCAGCAGAGGGGTAGGGACAGCAGATACGCAGTATTTT. The full variable domain, its missing parts supplied by reference TRBV15 and TRBJ2-3, is DAMVIQNPRYQVTQFGKPVTLSCSQTLNHNVMYWYQQKSSQAPKLLFHYYDKDFNNEADTPDNFQSRRPNTSFCFLDIRSPGLGDTAMYLCATSRGVGTADTQYFGPGTRLTVL.

The rearrangement joins TRBV25-1 to TRBJ2-3, with 12 bases fitting TRBD2. J lost 4 bases, V lost 6 bases, and 5 bases had no gene match. The germline CDR1 and CDR2 sequences are MGHDK and SYGVNS. The CDR3 has 15 amino acids. The chain's CDR3 is CASRTSGSGADTQYF. Written as DNA, the CDR3 is TGTGCCAGCAGGACTAGCGGGAGCGGGGCAGATACGCAGTATTTT.

The chain carries TRBV19 and TRBJ1-2; the D gene is possibly TRBD1 (5 bases). The CDR3 consists of 13 residues. Germline values: CDR1 LNHDA, CDR2 SQIVND (reference sequence). The V end lost 6 bases, the J end lost 4 bases, and 12 bases lay between the germline ends. CDR3 nucleotide sequence: TGTGCCAGTAGCAACCAGGGTTCCTATGGCTACACCTTC. Translated: CASSNQGSYGYTF.

This clone was detected only once. V usage is TRBV27 and J usage is TRBJ2-1; TRBD2 matches at 9 bases. This CDR3 comprises 15 residues. Germline loops: CDR1 MNHEY, CDR2 SMNVEV (reference sequence). Trimming removed 5 bases from V and 0 bases from J; junction bases left unmatched: 2. The CDR3 protein is CASSQTSGSYNEQFF. CDR3 in DNA: TGTGCCAGCAGTCAGACTAGCGGCTCCTACAATGAGCAGTTCTTC.

The chain carries TRBV7-2 and TRBJ2-2; 9 nucleotides line up with TRBD1. The CDR3 has 14 residues. Trimming cost V 8 bases and J 3 bases; bases outside gene matches: 4. Looked up from germline, CDR1 is SGHTA and CDR2 is FQGNSA. The CDR3 nucleotides read TGTGCCAGCGCCGGACAGGGGTACACCGGGGAGCTGTTTTTT. Protein product: CASAGQGYTGELFF.

The chain couples TRBV7-3 to TRBJ2-1; 7 bases agree with TRBD2. The V segment lost 1 base and the J segment 5 bases; nucleotides outside the gene matches: 5. There are 15 residues in the CDR3. Germline V gene data show CDR1 as SGHTA and CDR2 as FQGTGA. CDR3 DNA sequence: TGTGCCAGCAGCTTAATGAGGGAGGGGCACAATGAGCAGTTCTTC. It translates to CASSLMREGHNEQFF.

The gene calls are TRBV7-8 and TRBJ2-1, with no clear D. The V and J ends lost 6 bases and 0 bases respectively, with 6 bases between them. The germline gives CDR1 SGHVS, CDR2 FQNEAQ. This CDR3 has 13 amino acids. The CDR3 here is CASSSHSYNEQFF. CDR3 nucleotide sequence: TGTGCCAGCAGTTCCCACTCCTACAATGAGCAGTTCTTC.

The chain links TRBV4-3 to TRBJ1-5, with D uncertain. Trimming pared 6 bases from V and 7 bases from J, leaving 16 bases between. CDR3 length: 14 amino acids. Germline values: CDR1 LGHNA, CDR2 YSLEER. The CDR3 region has the DNA TGCGCCAGCAGTTCTCAGGTTTTTCAGCAGCCCCAGCATTTT. Its translation: CASSSQVFQQPQHF.

Relative to its sample, this clone is medium-sized. The rearrangement uses TRBV5-6 and TRBJ2-7; TRBD2 aligns across 11 bases. The CDR3 has 15 residues. The V gene's germline CDR1 is SGHDT and CDR2 YYEEEE. V lost 3 bases and J lost 4; bases outside the gene matches: 6. The CDR3 reads CASSSILAGDYEQYF. CDR3 coding DNA: TGTGCCAGCAGCTCCATACTAGCGGGAGATTACGAGCAGTACTTC. The whole variable domain, remainder taken from reference TRBV5-6 and TRBJ2-7, is DAGVTQSPTHLIKTRGQQVTLRCSPKSGHDTVSWYQQALGQGPQFIFQYYEEEERQRGNFPDRFSGHQFPNYSSELNVNALLLGDSALYLCASSSILAGDYEQYFGPGTRLTVT.

This chain uses TRBV7-9 with TRBJ2-6; 7 bases line up with TRBD2. With 10 bases clipped from V and 0 bases from J, the junction kept 18 bases outside the gene matches. Germline CDR1 is SEHNR and CDR2 is FQNEAQ (reference sequence). CDR3 length: 19 amino acids. The CDR3 region is CATPSIGRGSLSGANVLTF. CDR3 sequence (DNA): TGTGCCACCCCCTCTATCGGCCGCGGGAGCCTCTCTGGGGCCAACGTCCTGACTTTC.